The subject of this entry is one TCR beta chain. Per the authors' pipeline: From reference gene primer amplification, estimates of nucleated cell counts were derived. Assay: immunoSEQ multiplex PCR; the TCRdb copy retains only in-frame clones and omits some. D and trimming come from the DNA, and the V and J calls and clone size come from that table. The repertoire has over 600,000 clones, approximately 90% of them found once; the top ten carry 0.2% to 0.3%. The data were obtained in a study of blood T cell repertoires in COVID-19. In germline, CDR1 is SGHRS, CDR2 YFSETQ. The ends were cut back, 5 bases at V and 5 bases at J, with 17 bases in the middle. CDR3 length: 14 amino acids.

The sample was peripheral blood. The chain couples TRBV5-1 to TRBJ2-7; D is possibly TRBD2 (5 bases). This TCR was recovered from a woman aged 18-35 years with acute or convalescent COVID-19. The CDR3 region is CASSPADLGNEQYF. The CDR3 DNA is TGCGCCAGCAGTCCGGCGGACTTAGGCAACGAGCAGTACTTC.